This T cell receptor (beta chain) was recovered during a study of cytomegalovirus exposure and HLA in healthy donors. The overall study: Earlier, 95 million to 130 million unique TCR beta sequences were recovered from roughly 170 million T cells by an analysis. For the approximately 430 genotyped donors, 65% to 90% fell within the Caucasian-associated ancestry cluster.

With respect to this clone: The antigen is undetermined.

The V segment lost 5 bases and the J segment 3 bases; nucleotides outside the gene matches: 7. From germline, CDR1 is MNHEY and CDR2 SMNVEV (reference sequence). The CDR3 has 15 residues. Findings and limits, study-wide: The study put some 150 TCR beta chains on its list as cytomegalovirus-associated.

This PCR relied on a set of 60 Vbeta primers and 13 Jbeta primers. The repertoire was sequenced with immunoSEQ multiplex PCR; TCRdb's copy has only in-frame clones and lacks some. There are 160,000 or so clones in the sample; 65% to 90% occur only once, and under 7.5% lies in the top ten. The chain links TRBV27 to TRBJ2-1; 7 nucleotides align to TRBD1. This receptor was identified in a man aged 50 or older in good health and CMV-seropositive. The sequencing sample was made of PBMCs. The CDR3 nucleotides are TGTGCCAGCAGTCTCACCGGGACAGTCTACAATGAGCAGTTCTTC. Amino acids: CASSLTGTVYNEQFF.